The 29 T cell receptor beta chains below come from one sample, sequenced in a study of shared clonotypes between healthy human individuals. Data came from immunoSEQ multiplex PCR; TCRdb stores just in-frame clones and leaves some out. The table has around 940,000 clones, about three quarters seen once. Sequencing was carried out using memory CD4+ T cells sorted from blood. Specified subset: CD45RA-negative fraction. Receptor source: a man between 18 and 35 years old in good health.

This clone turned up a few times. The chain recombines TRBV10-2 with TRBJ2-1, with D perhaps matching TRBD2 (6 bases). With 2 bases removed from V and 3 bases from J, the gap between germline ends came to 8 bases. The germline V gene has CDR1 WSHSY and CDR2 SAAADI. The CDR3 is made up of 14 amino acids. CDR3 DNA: TGCGCCAGCAGTGAGGCGGGATACTACAATGAGCAGTTCTTC. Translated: CASSEAGYYNEQFF.

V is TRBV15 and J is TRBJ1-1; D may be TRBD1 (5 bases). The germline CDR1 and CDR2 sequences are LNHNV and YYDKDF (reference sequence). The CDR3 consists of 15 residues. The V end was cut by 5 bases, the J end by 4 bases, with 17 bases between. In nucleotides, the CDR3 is TGTGCCACCAGCGGTGACAGCTCTTTTTTCACTGAAGCTTTCTTT. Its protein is CATSGDSSFFTEAFF.

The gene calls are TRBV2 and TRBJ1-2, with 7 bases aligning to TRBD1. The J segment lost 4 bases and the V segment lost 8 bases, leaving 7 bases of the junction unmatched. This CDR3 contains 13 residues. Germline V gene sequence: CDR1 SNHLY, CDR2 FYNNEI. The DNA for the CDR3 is TGTGCCAGCGAGGGGGCCCCGAGCTATGGCTACACCTTC. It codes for CASEGAPSYGYTF.

The CDR3 region is CAIATSGGYNEQFF. The CDR3 DNA reads TGTGCCATCGCGACTAGCGGGGGTTACAATGAGCAGTTCTTC. The chain combines TRBV10-3 with TRBJ2-1; 12 bases match TRBD2. This CDR3 comprises 14 residues. V was clipped by 8 bases and J by 4 bases; unmatched bases: 3. Germline V gene lookup returns CDR1 ENHRY and CDR2 SYGVKD.

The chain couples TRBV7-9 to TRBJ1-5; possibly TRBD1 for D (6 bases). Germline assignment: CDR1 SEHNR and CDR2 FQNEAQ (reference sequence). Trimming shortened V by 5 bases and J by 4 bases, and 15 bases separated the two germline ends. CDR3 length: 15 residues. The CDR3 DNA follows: TGTGCCAGCAGCGCCGGGGGGGCGATTAATCAGCCCCAGCATTTT. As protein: CASSAGGAINQPQHF.

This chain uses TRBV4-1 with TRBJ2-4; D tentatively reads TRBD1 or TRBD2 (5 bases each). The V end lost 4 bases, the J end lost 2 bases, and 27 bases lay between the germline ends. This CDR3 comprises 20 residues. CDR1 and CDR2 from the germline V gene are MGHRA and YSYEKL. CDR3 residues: CASSPRTQSFSGETKNIQYF. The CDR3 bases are TGCGCCAGCAGCCCCCGGACACAAAGCTTTTCCGGGGAGACCAAAAACATTCAGTACTTC.

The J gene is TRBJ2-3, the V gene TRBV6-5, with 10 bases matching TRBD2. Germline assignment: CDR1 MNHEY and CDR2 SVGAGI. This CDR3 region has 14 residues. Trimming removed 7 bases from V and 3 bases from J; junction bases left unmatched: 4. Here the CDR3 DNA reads TGTGCCAGCAAGCGGGAGGGCCTTACAGATACGCAGTATTTT. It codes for CASKREGLTDTQYF.

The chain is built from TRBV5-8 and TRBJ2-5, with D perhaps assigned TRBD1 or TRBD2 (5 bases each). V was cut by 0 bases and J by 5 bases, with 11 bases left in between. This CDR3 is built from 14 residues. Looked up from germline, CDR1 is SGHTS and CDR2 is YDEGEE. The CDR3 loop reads CASSLEGTKETQYF. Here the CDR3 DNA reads TGTGCCAGCAGCTTGGAGGGGACGAAGGAGACCCAGTACTTC.

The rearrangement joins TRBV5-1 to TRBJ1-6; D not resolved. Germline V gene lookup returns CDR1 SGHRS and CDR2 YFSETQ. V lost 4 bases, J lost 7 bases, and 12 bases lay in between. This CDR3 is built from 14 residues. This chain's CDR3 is CASSPGRLNSPLHF. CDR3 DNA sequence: TGCGCCAGCAGCCCCGGACGGTTGAATTCACCCCTCCACTTT.

CDR3 sequence: CASSEATLGNQPQHF. In DNA, the CDR3 is TGTGCCAGCAGTGAAGCGACACTGGGCAATCAGCCCCAGCATTTT. V usage is TRBV6-1 and J usage is TRBJ1-5; D gene unclear. The germline V and J ends were trimmed by 0 bases and 2 bases, with 8 bases remaining between them. CDR3 size: 15 residues. Germline lookup yields CDR1 MNHNS and CDR2 SASEGT.

CDR3 protein: CASSPADRDFSMNTEAFF. CDR3 DNA: TGCGCCAGCAGCCCCGCAGACAGGGATTTCAGTATGAACACTGAAGCTTTCTTT. The rearrangement uses TRBV10-2 and TRBJ1-1; the match to TRBD1 covers 7 bases. The germline gives CDR1 WSHSY, CDR2 SAAADI. After removal of 6 bases from V and 0 bases from J, the junction contained 16 bases not matched to a gene. The CDR3 spans 18 residues.

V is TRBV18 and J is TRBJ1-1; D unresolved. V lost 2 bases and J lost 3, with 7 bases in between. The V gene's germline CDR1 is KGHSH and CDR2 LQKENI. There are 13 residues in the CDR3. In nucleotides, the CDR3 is TGTGCCAGCTCACCAACAGAGTACACTGAAGCTTTCTTT. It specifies CASSPTEYTEAFF.

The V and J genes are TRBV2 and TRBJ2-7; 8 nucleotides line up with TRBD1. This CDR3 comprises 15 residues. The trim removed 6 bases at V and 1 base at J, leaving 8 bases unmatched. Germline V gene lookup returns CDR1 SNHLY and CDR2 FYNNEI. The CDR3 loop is CASRGDRGPSYEQYF. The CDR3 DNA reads TGTGCCAGCAGGGGTGACAGGGGCCCTTCCTACGAGCAGTACTTC.

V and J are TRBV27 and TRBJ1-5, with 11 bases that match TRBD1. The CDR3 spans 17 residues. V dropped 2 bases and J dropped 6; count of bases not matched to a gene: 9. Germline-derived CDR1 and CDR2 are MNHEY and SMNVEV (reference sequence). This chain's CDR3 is CASSLRLQDRGPQPQHF. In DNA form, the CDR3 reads TGTGCCAGCAGTTTAAGGCTACAGGACAGGGGGCCTCAGCCCCAGCATTTT.

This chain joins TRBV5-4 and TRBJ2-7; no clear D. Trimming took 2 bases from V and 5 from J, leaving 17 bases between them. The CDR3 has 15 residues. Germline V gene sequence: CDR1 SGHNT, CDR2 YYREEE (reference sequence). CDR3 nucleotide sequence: TGTGCCAGCAGCTTAAACCGTGGCAAAGCCAACGAGCAGTACTTC. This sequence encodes CASSLNRGKANEQYF.

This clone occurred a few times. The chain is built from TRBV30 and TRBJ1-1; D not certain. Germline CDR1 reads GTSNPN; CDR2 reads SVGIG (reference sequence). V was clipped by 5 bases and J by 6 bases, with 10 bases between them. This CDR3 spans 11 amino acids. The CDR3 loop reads CAWGRTAEAFF. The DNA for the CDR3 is TGTGCCTGGGGACGGACGGCTGAAGCTTTCTTT.

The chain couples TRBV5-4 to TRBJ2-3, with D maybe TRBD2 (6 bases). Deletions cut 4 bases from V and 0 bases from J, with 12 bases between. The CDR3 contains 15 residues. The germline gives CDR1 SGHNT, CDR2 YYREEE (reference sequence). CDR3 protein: CASSPLGGSTDTQYF. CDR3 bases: TGTGCCAGCAGCCCCCTCGGGGGAAGCACAGATACGCAGTATTTT.

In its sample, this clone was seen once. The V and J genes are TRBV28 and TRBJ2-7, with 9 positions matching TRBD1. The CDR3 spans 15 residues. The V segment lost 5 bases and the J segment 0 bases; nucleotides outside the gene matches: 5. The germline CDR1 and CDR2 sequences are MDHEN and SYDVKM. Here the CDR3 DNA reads TGTGCCAGCAGTGATTGGGGACAGGGCTCCTACGAGCAGTACTTC. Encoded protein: CASSDWGQGSYEQYF.

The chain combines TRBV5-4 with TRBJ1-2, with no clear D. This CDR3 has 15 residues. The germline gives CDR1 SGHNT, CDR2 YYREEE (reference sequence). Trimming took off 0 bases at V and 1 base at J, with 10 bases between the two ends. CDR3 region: CASSLGVNSNYGYTF. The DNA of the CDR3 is TGTGCCAGCAGCTTGGGGGTAAACAGTAACTATGGCTACACCTTC.

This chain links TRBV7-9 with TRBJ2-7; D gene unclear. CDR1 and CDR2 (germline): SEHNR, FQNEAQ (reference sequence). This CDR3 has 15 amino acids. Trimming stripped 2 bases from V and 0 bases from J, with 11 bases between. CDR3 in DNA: TGTGCCAGCAGCTTAACCTCTTCGGTCTCCTACGAGCAGTACTTC. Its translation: CASSLTSSVSYEQYF.

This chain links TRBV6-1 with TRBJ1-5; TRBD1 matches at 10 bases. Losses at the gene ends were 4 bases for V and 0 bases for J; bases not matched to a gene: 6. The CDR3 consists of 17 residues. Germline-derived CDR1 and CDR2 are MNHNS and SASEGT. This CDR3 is CASSGTGGPYSNQPQHF. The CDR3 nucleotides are TGTGCCAGCAGTGGGACAGGGGGTCCTTATAGCAATCAGCCCCAGCATTTT.

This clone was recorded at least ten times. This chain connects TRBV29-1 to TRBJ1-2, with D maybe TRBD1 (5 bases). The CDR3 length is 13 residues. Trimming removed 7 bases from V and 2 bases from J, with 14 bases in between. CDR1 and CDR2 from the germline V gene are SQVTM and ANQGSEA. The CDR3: CSATRDLNYGYTF. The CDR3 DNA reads TGCAGCGCTACCCGGGACTTAAACTATGGCTACACCTTC.

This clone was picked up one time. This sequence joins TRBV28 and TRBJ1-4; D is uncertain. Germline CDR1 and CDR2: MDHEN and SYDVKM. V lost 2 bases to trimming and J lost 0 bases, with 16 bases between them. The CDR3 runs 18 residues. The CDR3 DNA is TGTGCCAGCAGTTTAGCCCCGATCTCCGGTGCAACTAATGAAAAACTGTTTTTT. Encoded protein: CASSLAPISGATNEKLFF.

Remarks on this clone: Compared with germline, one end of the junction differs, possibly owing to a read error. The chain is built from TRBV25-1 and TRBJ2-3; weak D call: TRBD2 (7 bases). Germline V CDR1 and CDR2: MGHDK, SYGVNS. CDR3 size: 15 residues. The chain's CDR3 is CASSEWGGRTNTQYF. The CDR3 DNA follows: TGTGCCAGCAGTGAATGGGGGGGCCGCACAAATACGCAGTATTTT.

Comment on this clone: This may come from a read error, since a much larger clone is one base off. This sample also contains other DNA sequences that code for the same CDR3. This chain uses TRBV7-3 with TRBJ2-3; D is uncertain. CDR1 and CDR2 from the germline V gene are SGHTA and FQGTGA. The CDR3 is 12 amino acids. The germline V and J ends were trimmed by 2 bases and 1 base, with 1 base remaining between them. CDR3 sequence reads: CASSLGTDTQYF. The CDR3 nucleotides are TGTGCCAGCAGCTTAGGCACAGATACGCAGTATTTT.

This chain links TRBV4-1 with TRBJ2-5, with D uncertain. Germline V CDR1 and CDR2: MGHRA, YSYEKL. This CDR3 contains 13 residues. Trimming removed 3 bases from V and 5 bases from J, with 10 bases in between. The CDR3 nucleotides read TGCGCCAGCAGCCATATCACGGAGGAGACCCAGTACTTC. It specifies CASSHITEETQYF.

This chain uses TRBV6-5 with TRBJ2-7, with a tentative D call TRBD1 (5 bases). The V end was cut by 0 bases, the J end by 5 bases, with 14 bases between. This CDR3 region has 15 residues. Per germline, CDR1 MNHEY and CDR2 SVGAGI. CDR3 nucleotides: TGTGCCAGCAGTTACTCTCCGGCTAGGGGCCACGAGCAGTACTTC. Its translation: CASSYSPARGHEQYF.

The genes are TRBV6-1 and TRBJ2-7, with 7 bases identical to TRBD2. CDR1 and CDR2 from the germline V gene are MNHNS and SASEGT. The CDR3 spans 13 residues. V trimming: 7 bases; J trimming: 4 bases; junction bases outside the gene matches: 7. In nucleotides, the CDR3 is TGTGCCAGCAAACGGGGGGAGAAGTACGAGCAGTACTTC. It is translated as CASKRGEKYEQYF.

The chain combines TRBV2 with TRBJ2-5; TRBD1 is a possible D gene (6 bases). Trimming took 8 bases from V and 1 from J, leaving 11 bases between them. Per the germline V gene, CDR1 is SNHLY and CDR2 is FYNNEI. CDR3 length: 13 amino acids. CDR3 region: CASSGHPQETQYF. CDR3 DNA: TGTGCCAGCTCGGGACACCCCCAAGAGACCCAGTACTTC.